These 32 T cell receptor beta chains share one sample of origin, sequenced in a study of T cells in Graves' hyperthyroidism and ophthalmopathy. TCR beta CDR3 region amplification was performed from RNA transcripts. HTBI primers were employed in a first-round RT-PCR of the TCR CDR3. Each CDR3 protein is one row after TCRdb ran MiXCR on the multiplex PCR reads. This sample has some 510,000 distinct CDR3 sequences, with just over 45% found just once. Sequencing used peripheral blood or thyroid tissue (not recorded which). Receptors originate from a woman between 18 and 30 years old with Graves' hyperthyroidism.

This clonotype was detected many times. The chain links TRBV14 to TRBJ1-1, with 8 bases identical to TRBD1. Looked up from germline, CDR1 is SGHDN and CDR2 is FVKESK. After removal of 4 bases from V and 6 bases from J, the junction contained 4 bases not matched to a gene. The CDR3 is made up of 13 amino acids. Here the CDR3 reads CASSLTQGAEAFF. CDR3 bases: TGTGCCAGCAGCCTTACACAGGGGGCTGAAGCTTTCTTT.

This clonotype was seen only a few times. The V call is TRBV29-1, the J call TRBJ2-7; D might be TRBD1 (6 bases). This CDR3 has 14 residues. Trimming removed 3 bases from V and 2 bases from J, with 14 bases in between. CDR1 is SQVTM and CDR2 is ANQGSEA in the germline V gene. The CDR3 bases are TGCAGCGTTGACCAAACAGGGCCCCCCTACGAGCAGTACTTC. It codes for CSVDQTGPPYEQYF.

The chain carries TRBV19 and TRBJ2-2, with 8 bases fitting TRBD1. Germline CDR1 and CDR2: LNHDA and SQIVND (reference sequence). The CDR3 has 18 amino acids. J lost 3 bases, V lost 5 bases, and 14 bases had no gene match. In nucleotides, the CDR3 is TGTGCCAGTAGTTCCCACCCCCCACAGGGGGTGGACACCGGGGAGCTGTTTTTT. It translates to CASSSHPPQGVDTGELFF.

Concerning this clonotype itself: At one end the junction does not follow the germline gene, possibly because of a read error. The chain links TRBV7-4 to TRBJ2-7, with D possibly being TRBD1 (6 bases). CDR1 is SGHVT and CDR2 is SQSDAQ in the germline V gene. The CDR3 is made up of 15 amino acids. CDR3 loop: CASSLGDTISYKQYF. CDR3 sequence (DNA): TGTGCCAGCAGCTTAGGGGACACCATCTCCTACAAGCAGTACTTC.

This clonotype has only a few counts. V gene TRBV10-3 combines with J gene TRBJ2-3; 7 nucleotides match TRBD2. V lost 4 bases to trimming and J lost 2 bases; unmatched junction nucleotides: 6. The CDR3 has 15 amino acids. Per the germline V gene, CDR1 is ENHRY and CDR2 is SYGVKD. Here the CDR3 DNA reads TGTGCCATCAGTGGTGTTAGCGGGTTCACAGATACGCAGTATTTT. Amino acid sequence: CAISGVSGFTDTQYF.

There are a few counts of this clonotype. J is TRBJ2-5 and V is TRBV7-2, with D unclear. The CDR3 extends over 13 amino acids. V dropped 2 bases and J dropped 0 bases, with 4 bases sitting between them. Germline CDR1 is SGHTA and CDR2 is FQGNSA. In nucleotides, the CDR3 is TGTGCCAGCAGCTTAAGCCACCAAGAGACCCAGTACTTC. Protein: CASSLSHQETQYF.

This chain joins TRBV7-9 and TRBJ1-2; D is uncertain. This CDR3 has 13 amino acids. Trimming pared 1 base from V and 7 bases from J, leaving 10 bases between. Germline CDR1 SEHNR, CDR2 FQNEAQ (reference sequence). The CDR3 DNA is TGTGCCAGCAGCTTAGATAGTCCAGGTGGCTACACCTTC. Protein: CASSLDSPGGYTF. Together with reference TRBV7-9 and TRBJ1-2, the CDR3 gives the full variable domain: DTGVSQNPRHKITKRGQNVTFRCDPISEHNRLYWYRQTLGQGPEFLTYFQNEAQLEKSRLLSDRFSAERPKGSFSTLEIQRTEQGDSAMYLCASSLDSPGGYTFGSGTRLTVV.

The genes are TRBV19 and TRBJ1-2, with D unclear. The V gene lost 2 bases and the J gene lost 6 bases, with 10 bases spanning the gap. The CDR3 extends over 13 amino acids. Germline CDR1 reads LNHDA; CDR2 reads SQIVND (reference sequence). The CDR3 sequence is CASSIPAADGYTF. CDR3 bases: TGTGCCAGTAGTATACCGGCAGCCGATGGCTACACCTTC.

V and J are TRBV10-3 and TRBJ2-7; 14 nucleotides align to TRBD2. CDR1 and CDR2 (germline): ENHRY, SYGVKD. The CDR3 consists of 16 residues. Trimming at V came to 4 bases and at J to 2 bases, leaving 4 bases not matched to a gene. The CDR3 is CAISATGLAGAYEQYF. CDR3 nucleotide sequence: TGTGCCATCAGTGCCACGGGACTAGCGGGAGCCTACGAGCAGTACTTC.

The V and J genes are TRBV7-9 and TRBJ1-5, with D unclear. V gave up 11 bases and J gave up 2 bases, with 13 bases separating them. The CDR3 contains 13 residues. CDR1 and CDR2 (germline): SEHNR, FQNEAQ (reference sequence). CDR3 sequence (DNA): TGTGCCTGGAGTGAGTACGGCAATCAGCCCCAGCATTTT. This gives the protein CAWSEYGNQPQHF.

Only a few counts were recorded for this clonotype. Since no conserved phenylalanine or tryptophan closes the CDR3, a read error is the likely cause. No DNA is shown, since the ends of the CDR3 on it are uncertain; the CDR3 is the one TCRdb lists. This chain uses TRBV2 with TRBJ1-4. In germline, CDR1 is SNHLY, CDR2 FYNNEI. The CDR3 extends over 8 residues, inclusive of both ends. The CDR3 loop is CARAGTSD.

This clonotype occurred a few times. The V call is TRBV7-8, the J call TRBJ2-5; 8 bases fit TRBD1. The junction had 4 bases not matched to a gene; V was cut back by 6 bases and J by 7 bases. Germline V lookup: CDR1 SGHVS, CDR2 FQNEAQ. This CDR3 is 12 amino acids long. The CDR3, as DNA: TGTGCCAGCAGACAGGGGACAGGGACCCAGTACTTC. Its protein is CASRQGTGTQYF.

This clonotype appeared a few times. The rearrangement links TRBV2 to TRBJ1-1; TRBD1 matches at 12 bases. J was trimmed by 0 bases and V by 4 bases; bases with no gene match: 3. Germline V gene sequence: CDR1 SNHLY, CDR2 FYNNEI. The CDR3 consists of 16 residues. The CDR3 nucleotides are TGTGCCAGCAGTGCCGGGACAGGGGGCATGAACACTGAAGCTTTCTTT. This gives the protein CASSAGTGGMNTEAFF.

The J gene is TRBJ1-5, the V gene TRBV15; 7 bases fit TRBD1. The CDR3 consists of 17 residues. CDR1 is LNHNV, CDR2 YYDKDF, per germline (reference sequence). Trimming at V came to 0 bases and at J to 2 bases, leaving 7 bases not matched to a gene. The CDR3 loop reads CATSRDQGGSGNQPQHF. CDR3 in DNA: TGTGCCACCAGCAGAGATCAGGGGGGTAGCGGCAATCAGCCCCAGCATTTT.

This clonotype was found once. Lacking the conserved final phenylalanine or tryptophan, this CDR3 likely reflects a read error. The chain employs TRBV9 and TRBJ1-6; D unresolved. This CDR3 is 13 amino acids long. V lost 3 bases and J 6 bases, leaving 7 bases between the germline ends. Per the germline V gene, CDR1 is SGDLS and CDR2 is YYNGEE. This CDR3 is CASSGRCNSPLHS. Written as DNA, the CDR3 is TGTGCCAGCAGCGGACGGTGTAATTCACCCCTCCACTCT.

Regarding this clonotype: One junction end does not reproduce the germline sequence, and a read error may be involved. The chain uses TRBV7-2 and TRBJ1-2; D gene unclear. Germline CDR1 is SGHTA and CDR2 is FQGNSA. There are 14 residues in the CDR3. The CDR3, as DNA: TGCGCCAGCAGCCAAGTTAAGGTATTTAAGGGCTACACCTTC. This translates into CASSQVKVFKGYTF.

As to this clonotype: The junction departs from germline at one end; a sequencing error may be responsible. The chain carries TRBV7-3 and TRBJ1-3; D gene unclear. Per the germline V gene, CDR1 is SGHTA and CDR2 is FQGTGA. The CDR3 contains 15 residues. DNA for the CDR3: TGCGCCAGCAGCTCCGACGGGATGGTTGGAAACACCATATATTTT. Translation gives CASSSDGMVGNTIYF.

The chain joins TRBV7-2 to TRBJ2-7; 7 bases match TRBD2. After removal of 5 bases from V and 5 bases from J, the junction contained 12 bases not matched to a gene. The CDR3 is 15 residues long. Germline CDR1 SGHTA, CDR2 FQGNSA. CDR3 in DNA: TGTGCCAGCAGCCAAGATAGGACTAGTCTCCACGAGCAGTACTTC. Protein product: CASSQDRTSLHEQYF. The whole variable domain, filled in from reference TRBV7-2 and TRBJ2-7, reads GAGVSQSPSNKVTEKGKDVELRCDPISGHTALYWYRQSLGQGLEFLIYFQGNSAPDKSGLPSDRFSAERTGGSVSTLTIQRTQQEDSAVYLCASSQDRTSLHEQYFGPGTRLTVT.

This clonotype appeared a few times. The chain has TRBV2 and TRBJ2-7; 10 nucleotides agree with TRBD1. This CDR3 region has 14 residues. Looked up from germline, CDR1 is SNHLY and CDR2 is FYNNEI. Unmatched junction bases numbered 5, after V lost 2 bases and J lost 7 bases. Here the CDR3 DNA reads TGTGCCAGCAGTGAAAGACAGGGGGCGCTTGAGCAGTACTTC. This encodes CASSERQGALEQYF.

This chain joins TRBV7-9 and TRBJ2-7; TRBD2 matches 7 bases. Trimming at V came to 2 bases and at J to 2 bases, leaving 3 bases not matched to a gene. The CDR3 loop spans 14 amino acids. The germline V gene encodes CDR1 SEHNR and CDR2 FQNEAQ (reference sequence). The CDR3 reads CASSLTSATYEQYF. The CDR3 DNA reads as TGTGCCAGCAGCTTAACTAGCGCTACCTACGAGCAGTACTTC.

The genes are TRBV2 and TRBJ2-7; no reliable D call. This CDR3 contains 10 residues. Deletions cut 7 bases from V and 5 bases from J, with 6 bases between. CDR1 is SNHLY and CDR2 is FYNNEI in the germline V gene. In nucleotides, the CDR3 is TGTGCCAGCAAACTTGACGAGCAGTACTTC. Its translation is CASKLDEQYF.

CDR3 residues: CSRGQAEYGYTF. CDR3 nucleotides: TGCAGCCGAGGACAGGCCGAATATGGCTACACCTTC. The J gene is TRBJ1-2, the V gene TRBV29-1, with 7 bases that match TRBD1. Germline CDR1 reads SQVTM; CDR2 reads ANQGSEA. The CDR3 is 12 residues long. Trimming took 8 bases from V and 5 from J; bases not matched to a gene: 8.

This clonotype has more than one count but fewer than ten. V is TRBV19 and J is TRBJ1-1; D possibly corresponds to TRBD1 (6 bases). With 7 bases removed from V and 1 base from J, the gap between germline ends came to 7 bases. Germline-derived CDR1 and CDR2 are LNHDA and SQIVND (reference sequence). The CDR3 has 12 residues. In DNA form, the CDR3 reads TGTGCCAGTAACAGGGAGAACACTGAAGCTTTCTTT. Translating it yields CASNRENTEAFF.

Comment on this clonotype: The final CDR3 position lacks the conserved phenylalanine or tryptophan, pointing to a likely read error. No DNA is shown, since the ends of the CDR3 on it are uncertain; the CDR3 is the one TCRdb lists. The rearrangement uses TRBV10-3 and TRBJ1-4; the DNA was not compared with TRBD1, the D call given in the table. The CDR3 comprises 9 residues, both ends counted. The germline gives CDR1 ENHRY, CDR2 SYGVKD. This CDR3 reads CAISDQGLG.

The rearrangement links TRBV25-1 to TRBJ2-5, with a possible D match to TRBD2 (6 bases). Germline V CDR1 and CDR2: MGHDK, SYGVNS. The CDR3 spans 15 residues. V shed 6 bases and J shed 2 bases, with 16 bases lying between them. The CDR3 sequence: CASSRRSGSQETQYF. CDR3 coding DNA: TGTGCCAGCAGCCGACGAAGCGGGTCACAAGAGACCCAGTACTTC.

Points on this clonotype: Its ends do not fully match the called genes, so a read error is possible. The V call is TRBV7-2, the J call TRBJ1-6; D possibly corresponds to TRBD1 (5 bases). The CDR3 covers 17 residues. Germline CDR1 SGHTA, CDR2 FQGNSA. In DNA form, the CDR3 reads TGTGCCAGCAGCTTTGGTCGTCGGGGCTCCTATAATTCACCTCTCCACTTT. Translated, it gives CASSFGRRGSYNSPLHF.

This clonotype has ten or more counts. V and J are TRBV24-1 and TRBJ1-2; D gene uncertain. CDR3 length: 13 amino acids. V shed 9 bases and J shed 3 bases, with 13 bases lying between them. Germline CDR1 reads KGHDR; CDR2 reads SFDVKD. CDR3 region: CATGGGGDYGYTF. The CDR3 nucleotides read TGTGCCACCGGCGGCGGTGGGGACTATGGCTACACCTTC.

The gene calls are TRBV7-8 and TRBJ1-5, with TRBD1 matching 7 bases. V was pared by 6 bases and J by 5 bases, with 7 bases of the junction left unmatched. CDR3 length: 14 residues. CDR1 is SGHVS and CDR2 is FQNEAQ in the germline V gene. The CDR3 DNA reads as TGTGCCAGCAGGCCTAGAGGGGGCCATCAGCCCCAGCATTTT. Its translation: CASRPRGGHQPQHF.

Only a few counts were recorded for this clonotype. The chain carries TRBV7-9 and TRBJ1-4, with unresolved D. The V and J ends lost 5 bases and 7 bases respectively, with 8 bases between them. This CDR3 spans 12 amino acids. Looked up from germline, CDR1 is SEHNR and CDR2 is FQNEAQ (reference sequence). Here the CDR3 reads CASSLRSEKLFF. CDR3 nucleotide sequence: TGTGCCAGCAGCCTTAGGAGTGAAAAACTGTTTTTT.

This clonotype was found once. A much bigger clone sits one base away, suggesting this may be a read error. The V call is TRBV10-3, the J call TRBJ2-7; TRBD1 matches 8 bases. From germline, CDR1 is ENHRY and CDR2 SYGVKD. The trim removed 5 bases at V and 5 bases at J, leaving 5 bases unmatched. The CDR3 contains 13 residues. The CDR3 reads CAISLDRANEQYF. CDR3 sequence (DNA): TGTGCCATCAGTCTGGACAGGGCTAACGAGCAGTACTTC.

V gene TRBV25-1 combines with J gene TRBJ1-2, with D possibly matching TRBD1 (5 bases). CDR1 is MGHDK and CDR2 is SYGVNS in the germline V gene. The germline V and J ends were trimmed by 1 base and 1 base, with 10 bases remaining between them. The CDR3 extends over 15 amino acids. The CDR3 sequence: CASSELRRGNYGYTF. The CDR3 DNA is TGTGCCAGCAGTGAATTGAGAAGGGGTAACTATGGCTACACCTTC.

This clonotype has a count of ten or more. The V call is TRBV20-1, the J call TRBJ2-7; no definite D call. The CDR3 runs to 12 residues. Trimming removed 3 bases from V and 5 bases from J, with 11 bases in between. Germline V gives CDR1 DFQATT, CDR2 SNEGSKA (reference sequence). CDR3 sequence (DNA): TGCAGTGCTAGGCCAGCACGGGACGAGCAGTACTTC. Protein sequence: CSARPARDEQYF.